This TCR beta chain derives from a study of blood T cell repertoires in COVID-19. Overall study context: The study drew acute and convalescent COVID-19 samples from the United States, Italy and Spain. In each case, the material was cDNA or gDNA derived from T cells, B-cell-depleted T cells, or PBMCs.

Germline V gives CDR1 SGHRS, CDR2 YFSETQ. After removal of 0 bases from V and 1 base from J, the junction contained 1 base not matched to a gene. The CDR3 sequence is 15 residues long. Authors' data handling: Estimated nucleated cell counts came from reference gene primer amplification. Only in-frame clones appear in the TCRdb table, and some are missing; sequencing was by immunoSEQ multiplex PCR. For V, J and clone size, that table is used; D and trimming come from the DNA. Among over 50,000 clones listed, 88% were seen once. The rearrangement links TRBV5-1 to TRBJ2-3, with 8 positions matching TRBD1. The TCR comes from a human donor in a cohort sampled during active COVID-19. The sample taken for sequencing was peripheral blood. The CDR3 region is CASSLDRGGTDTQYF. The CDR3 nucleotides are TGCGCCAGCAGCTTGGACAGGGGGGGCACAGATACGCAGTATTTT. Filled out from reference TRBV5-1 and TRBJ2-3, the complete variable domain reads KAGVTQTPRYLIKTRGQQVTLSCSPISGHRSVSWYQQTPGQGLQFLFEYFSETQRNKGNFPGRFSGRQFSNSRSEMNVSTLELGDSALYLCASSLDRGGTDTQYFGPGTRLTVL.